The next 9 T cell receptor beta chains were all read from a single sample in a study of T cells in Graves' hyperthyroidism and ophthalmopathy. There were TCR beta CDR3 regions amplified from RNA transcripts. Initially, a first-round RT-PCR of the TCR CDR3 employed the HTBI primer set. TCRdb reprocessed the multiplex PCR reads via MiXCR and lists one record per CDR3 protein. The sample holds about half a million distinct CDR3 sequences, roughly 15% seen once. Input material: blood. The receptors originated from a woman aged 25 to 45 with Graves' ophthalmopathy.

This clonotype was seen ten or more times. The V call is TRBV6-1, the J call TRBJ1-2, with 8 bases fitting TRBD1. Germline assignment: CDR1 MNHNS and CDR2 SASEGT. This CDR3 region has 16 residues. V was clipped by 1 base and J by 7 bases; unmatched bases: 11. CDR3 sequence: CASSEGGLRGQGGYTF. CDR3 sequence (DNA): TGTGCCAGCAGTGAAGGAGGGCTCAGGGGGCAAGGTGGCTACACCTTC.

CDR3 in amino acids: CASSFDSGYGEQFF. In DNA, the CDR3 is TGTGCCAGCAGCTTCGATTCAGGGTATGGTGAACAGTTCTTC. The chain links TRBV7-2 to TRBJ2-1, with a possible D match to TRBD1 (5 bases). Per germline, CDR1 SGHTA and CDR2 FQGNSA. Trimming removed 3 bases from V and 13 bases from J, with 19 bases in between. The CDR3 is 14 residues long.

This rearrangement joins TRBV19 to TRBJ1-2; tentatively, D is TRBD1 (5 bases). The ends were cut back, 10 bases at V and 5 bases at J, with 20 bases in the middle. Germline values: CDR1 LNHDA, CDR2 SQIVND (reference sequence). The CDR3 covers 14 residues. The chain's CDR3 is CATYIAAGGYGYTF. Here the CDR3 DNA reads TGTGCCACCTATATTGCAGCTGGGGGTTATGGCTACACCTTC. Full variable domain (rest looked up from reference TRBV19 and TRBJ1-2): DGGITQSPKYLFRKEGQNVTLSCEQNLNHDAMYWYRQDPGQGLRLIYYSQIVNDFQKGDIAEGYSVSREKKESFPLTVTSAQKNPTAFYLCATYIAAGGYGYTFGSGTRLTVV.

This clonotype occurred a few times. The rearrangement joins TRBV19 to TRBJ2-1; D might be TRBD2 (6 bases). Germline CDR1 is LNHDA and CDR2 is SQIVND (reference sequence). Trimming shortened V by 5 bases and J by 3 bases, and 8 bases separated the two germline ends. This CDR3 region has 13 residues. The CDR3 sequence: CASSWGDYNEQFF. The DNA of the CDR3 is TGTGCCAGTAGTTGGGGGGACTACAATGAGCAGTTCTTC.

This clonotype appeared a single time. Since a much larger clone is just one base distant, this may be a read error. The chain joins TRBV5-8 to TRBJ1-6, with a tentative D call TRBD1 (5 bases). CDR3 length: 14 residues. Per the germline V gene, CDR1 is SGHTS and CDR2 is YDEGEE. The CDR3 reads CANSLGELLQALHF. In nucleotides, the CDR3 is TGTGCCAACAGCTTGGGGGAGCTCCTTCAGGCCCTCCACTTT.

This rearrangement joins TRBV5-1 to TRBJ2-5; a possible D gene is TRBD2 (6 bases). The CDR3 length is 17 residues. Germline V CDR1 and CDR2: SGHRS, YFSETQ. The germline V and J ends were trimmed by 4 bases and 1 base, with 20 bases remaining between them. DNA for the CDR3: TGCGCCAGCAGCCCGGGGGTAGTCCGAGGGGCCCAAGAGACCCAGTACTTC. Its translation is CASSPGVVRGAQETQYF.

This clonotype appeared many times. This rearrangement joins TRBV19 to TRBJ2-5; weak D call: TRBD2 (6 bases). Germline CDR1 is LNHDA and CDR2 is SQIVND (reference sequence). CDR3 size: 15 residues. The germline V and J ends were trimmed by 3 bases and 4 bases, with 15 bases remaining between them. This CDR3 reads CASSMVRRDGETQYF. The CDR3 nucleotides read TGTGCCAGTAGTATGGTAAGGAGGGACGGAGAGACCCAGTACTTC. Filled out from reference TRBV19 and TRBJ2-5, the complete variable domain reads DGGITQSPKYLFRKEGQNVTLSCEQNLNHDAMYWYRQDPGQGLRLIYYSQIVNDFQKGDIAEGYSVSREKKESFPLTVTSAQKNPTAFYLCASSMVRRDGETQYFGPGTRLLVL.

This clonotype was seen a handful of times. This may arise from a read error, as a much more abundant clone is one base away. The chain employs TRBV5-1 and TRBJ2-1; 7 nucleotides align to TRBD2. CDR1 SGHRS and CDR2 YFSETQ come from the germline V gene. This CDR3 comprises 19 residues. Here the CDR3 DNA reads TGTGCCAGCAGCTTGGCAGGACTATCGGGAGGCGCAACCTACAATGAGCAGTTCTTC. Protein product: CASSLAGLSGGATYNEQFF.

This clonotype has at least ten counts. This chain connects TRBV11-2 to TRBJ2-3, with no clear D. Trimming pared 5 bases from V and 2 bases from J, leaving 11 bases between. CDR1 is SGHAT and CDR2 is FQNNGV in the germline V gene. This CDR3 is 14 amino acids long. CDR3 bases: TGTGCCAGCAGCGAGGAGACGTACACAGATACGCAGTATTTT. Translating it yields CASSEETYTDTQYF.